This T cell receptor beta chain is from a study of blood T cell repertoires in COVID-19. The wider study: Acute-phase and convalescent COVID-19 samples originated in the United States, Italy and Spain. In each case, the material was cDNA or gDNA derived from T cells, B-cell-depleted T cells, or PBMCs.

Profiled with immunoSEQ multiplex PCR; TCRdb holds only in-frame clones, not every one. The table shows 95,000 to 150,000 clones, with roughly 83% occurring only once. The CDR3 has 15 residues. The germline CDR1 and CDR2 sequences are LNHDA and SQIVND (reference sequence). Trimming pared 4 bases from V and 5 bases from J, leaving 15 bases between. Sample: peripheral blood. The sequence derives from an elderly woman with acute or convalescent COVID-19. The J gene is TRBJ1-5, the V gene TRBV19; possible D gene TRBD1, 6 bases. CDR3 nucleotides: TGTGCCAGTAGTAACCAGGGGATCTATTATCAGCCCCAGCATTTT. Translating gives CASSNQGIYYQPQHF.